These 24 T cell receptor beta chains were all obtained from the same sample, sequenced in a study of control samples from healthy donors and cancer patients (TCRdb year 2020). Receptor libraries were prepared by the immunoSEQ multiplex PCR assay. TCRdb carries this immuneACCESS record with in-frame sequences only. Its versions omit some clonotypes, under half of them owing to an unresolved V gene in the studies checked, with the rest unexplained. Within this sample are roughly 26,000 clones, with around 83% of them counted one time only. The leading ten clones occupy 23% of the sample. The sequenced sample was PBMCs. These receptors came from a man between 60 and 75 years old with colorectal cancer.

The V gene is TRBV3-1 (or the pseudogene TRBV3-2), the J gene TRBJ1-1; the match to TRBD1 covers 12 bases. There are 15 residues in the CDR3. V shed 3 bases and J 3 bases; nucleotides not matched to a gene: 2. Germline lookup yields CDR1 LGHDT and CDR2 YNNKEL (reference sequence). CDR3 region: CASSHGDRGHTEAFF. CDR3 coding DNA: TGTGCCAGCAGCCACGGGGACAGGGGGCACACTGAAGCTTTCTTT.

The chain joins TRBV19 to TRBJ1-2; tentative D call: TRBD1 (6 bases). Germline assignment: CDR1 LNHDA and CDR2 SQIVND (reference sequence). V shed 3 bases and J shed 2 bases, with 19 bases lying between them. The CDR3 sequence is 17 residues long. The CDR3 DNA reads as TGTGCCAGTAGTATGGACATGAAGCCCCAGGGGAACTATGGCTACACCTTC. Amino acids: CASSMDMKPQGNYGYTF.

The chain combines TRBV5-4 with TRBJ1-2; 8 positions agree with TRBD1. This CDR3 contains 14 residues. The germline CDR1 and CDR2 sequences are SGHNT and YYREEE (reference sequence). V lost 0 bases and J lost 5; bases outside the gene matches: 3. CDR3 sequence (DNA): TGTGCCAGCAGCTTGGCGGACAGGGAATATGGCTACACCTTC. This codes for CASSLADREYGYTF.

CDR3 nucleotides: TGTGCCAGCAGCTTAGAAGAGGGGGCACGGGAGGCTTTCTTT. It yields the protein CASSLEEGAREAFF. The rearrangement joins TRBV7-9 to TRBJ1-1, with TRBD1 matching 7 bases. Germline V lookup: CDR1 SEHNR, CDR2 FQNEAQ (reference sequence). V trimming: 1 base; J trimming: 11 bases; junction bases outside the gene matches: 10. The length of the CDR3 is 14 residues.

The J gene is TRBJ1-2, the V gene TRBV6-2 or TRBV6-3; a possible D gene is TRBD1 (6 bases). Germline CDR1 MNHEY, CDR2 SVGEGT. V lost 6 bases and J 4 bases, leaving 12 bases between the germline ends. CDR3 size: 13 residues. Here the CDR3 reads CASSLTGVYGYTF. DNA of the CDR3: TGTGCCAGCAGCCTGACAGGAGTCTATGGCTACACCTTC.

The chain is built from TRBV7-9 and TRBJ2-7, with a tentative D call TRBD2 (6 bases). Trimming removed 5 bases from V and 5 bases from J, with 13 bases in between. This CDR3 region has 13 residues. CDR1 SEHNR and CDR2 FQNEAQ come from the germline V gene (reference sequence). The DNA of the CDR3 is TGTGCCAGCAGCCCTAGACTAGGGAACGAGCAGTACTTC. It translates to CASSPRLGNEQYF.

The chain links TRBV5-6 to TRBJ2-7; D possibly corresponds to TRBD1 (6 bases). Trimming removed 4 bases from V and 9 bases from J, with 20 bases in between. The CDR3 covers 14 residues. The germline CDR1 and CDR2 sequences are SGHDT and YYEEEE. CDR3 protein: CASSQKDSPFAQYV. Here the CDR3 DNA reads TGTGCCAGCAGCCAAAAGGACAGCCCTTTTGCGCAGTACGTC.

This clone was detected only once. This chain connects TRBV10-3 to TRBJ2-3; D is perhaps TRBD1 or TRBD2 (5 bases each). Germline CDR1 ENHRY, CDR2 SYGVKD. The CDR3 runs 14 residues. V shed 6 bases and J shed 2 bases, with 12 bases lying between them. In DNA, the CDR3 is TGTGCCATCAGATCCGGGACGGCCACAGATACGCAGTATTTT. Protein product: CAIRSGTATDTQYF.

This chain uses TRBV2 with TRBJ2-7, with 8 bases matching TRBD1. This CDR3 spans 16 amino acids. The V segment lost 1 base and the J segment 0 bases; nucleotides outside the gene matches: 5. Germline V CDR1 and CDR2: SNHLY, FYNNEI. CDR3 loop: CASSEGQGASSYEQYV. CDR3 sequence (DNA): TGTGCCAGCAGTGAAGGCCAGGGGGCCAGCTCCTACGAGCAGTACGTC.

The chain uses TRBV18 and TRBJ1-1, with D possibly matching TRBD1 (5 bases). The CDR3 has 13 amino acids. Trimming cost V 5 bases and J 10 bases, with 17 bases left between them. Germline V gene data show CDR1 as KGHSH and CDR2 as LQKENI. The DNA for the CDR3 is TGTGCCAGCTCAACCCCCAGGGCCCCGGGAGCTTTCTTT. Its protein product is CASSTPRAPGAFF.

The rearrangement uses TRBV10-3 and TRBJ1-2, with TRBD1 as a possible D gene (6 bases). CDR1 and CDR2 (germline): ENHRY, SYGVKD. CDR3 length equals 15 residues. The V gene lost 0 bases and the J gene lost 5 bases, with 13 bases spanning the gap. The CDR3 DNA is TGTGCCATCAGTGAGTCCGGACAGTCGCTTTATGGCTACACCTTC. It yields the protein CAISESGQSLYGYTF.

This clone appeared a single time. The J gene is TRBJ1-4, the V gene TRBV6-1; a possible D gene is TRBD1 (6 bases). V lost 0 bases and J 5 bases, leaving 13 bases between the germline ends. Germline V gene sequence: CDR1 MNHNS, CDR2 SASEGT. The CDR3 sequence is 16 residues long. The CDR3 nucleotides are TGTGCCAGCAGTGAAGCCGGGACATGGCAGAATGAAAAACTGTTTTTT. This gives the protein CASSEAGTWQNEKLFF.

The sample holds a few counts of this clone. The chain joins TRBV15 to TRBJ2-5; D gene ambiguous. V dropped 0 bases and J dropped 4 bases, with 3 bases sitting between them. CDR1 is LNHNV and CDR2 is YYDKDF in the germline V gene (reference sequence). CDR3 size: 12 residues. CDR3 residues: CATSRDIETQYF. In DNA, the CDR3 is TGTGCCACCAGCAGAGATATAGAGACCCAGTACTTC.

In DNA, the CDR3 is TGTGCCACCGGGCCTTCCAATGAGCAGTTCTTC. Its translation is CATGPSNEQFF. V is TRBV24-1 and J is TRBJ2-1; D is ambiguous. In germline, CDR1 is KGHDR, CDR2 SFDVKD. This CDR3 region has 11 residues. The V end was cut by 9 bases, the J end by 6 bases, with 8 bases between.

This chain joins TRBV5-8 and TRBJ1-4, with D maybe TRBD1 (5 bases). This CDR3 contains 15 residues. Trimming took 7 bases from V and 3 from J, leaving 16 bases between them. The germline CDR1 and CDR2 sequences are SGHTS and YDEGEE. This chain's CDR3 is CASRRGLGANEKLFF. The CDR3 coding sequence is TGTGCCAGCCGCCGTGGATTGGGGGCTAATGAAAAACTGTTTTTT.

The genes are TRBV19 and TRBJ2-3, with D tentatively TRBD2 (5 bases). V dropped 6 bases and J dropped 2 bases, with 9 bases sitting between them. This CDR3 region has 13 residues. Germline CDR1 and CDR2: LNHDA and SQIVND (reference sequence). DNA for the CDR3: TGTGCCAGTAGGAAAGCGGACACAGATACGCAGTATTTT. Its translation is CASRKADTDTQYF.

The chain couples TRBV3-1 (or the pseudogene TRBV3-2) to TRBJ1-4; D is unresolved. The germline V gene encodes CDR1 LGHDT and CDR2 YNNKEL (reference sequence). The CDR3 spans 14 residues. Trimming stripped 7 bases from V and 12 bases from J, with 21 bases between. The CDR3 DNA sequence: TGTGCCAGCACCACACTGGGGAGGGCGAGTGAACTGTTTTTT. Protein: CASTTLGRASELFF.

The chain carries TRBV2 and TRBJ2-2, with a weak D call TRBD1 (5 bases). The germline V and J ends were trimmed by 8 bases and 4 bases, with 11 bases remaining between them. Per germline, CDR1 SNHLY and CDR2 FYNNEI. CDR3 size: 13 residues. The DNA of the CDR3 is TGTGCCAGCTCACGCCAGGGCACCGGGGAGCTGTTTTTT. Translation gives CASSRQGTGELFF.

This clone has only a few counts. This sequence joins TRBV29-1 and TRBJ1-1; D is unclear. This CDR3 spans 15 amino acids. Germline assignment: CDR1 SQVTM and CDR2 ANQGSEA. Between the trimmed V and J ends, which lost 1 base and 4 bases, there was a span of 16 bases. In DNA form, the CDR3 reads TGCAGCGTTGAAGCTTCTGGACTGGGAAGCACTGAAGCTTTCTTT. Translation gives CSVEASGLGSTEAFF.

V usage is TRBV27 and J usage is TRBJ1-1, with TRBD1 matching 8 bases. The germline V gene encodes CDR1 MNHEY and CDR2 SMNVEV (reference sequence). The CDR3 is 14 amino acids. The trim removed 4 bases at V and 7 bases at J, leaving 8 bases unmatched. CDR3 region: CASSSQGAGGEAFF. In DNA form, the CDR3 reads TGTGCCAGCAGTTCCCAGGGGGCTGGTGGTGAAGCTTTCTTT.

The CDR3 DNA reads TGTGCTAGTGGTTTTCACAGGGGTGGGTCCTATGGCTACACCTTC. It codes for CASGFHRGGSYGYTF. The V gene is TRBV12-5, the J gene TRBJ1-2; 7 nucleotides match TRBD1. CDR1 and CDR2 (germline): LGHNT, FRNRAP. The V gene end was trimmed by 3 bases and the J gene end by 4 bases; junction bases not matched to a gene: 8. CDR3 length equals 15 residues. Variable domain in full (rest from reference TRBV12-5 and TRBJ1-2): DARVTQTPRHKVTEMGQEVTMRCQPILGHNTVFWYRQTMMQGLELLAYFRNRAPLDDSGMPKDRFSAEMPDATLATLKIQPSEPRDSAVYFCASGFHRGGSYGYTFGSGTRLTVV.

This chain connects TRBV14 to TRBJ1-1; 7 nucleotides align to TRBD1. There are 15 residues in the CDR3. The V gene end was trimmed by 4 bases and the J gene end by 1 base; junction bases not matched to a gene: 6. Germline CDR1 and CDR2: SGHDN and FVKESK. In DNA form, the CDR3 reads TGTGCCAGCAGCCCCACGACAGGGTGGAACACTGAAGCTTTCTTT. This gives the protein CASSPTTGWNTEAFF. The entire variable domain, with the rest obtained from reference TRBV14 and TRBJ1-1, is as follows: EAGVTQFPSHSVIEKGQTVTLRCDPISGHDNLYWYRRVMGKEIKFLLHFVKESKQDESGMPNNRFLAERTGGTYSTLKVQPAELEDSGVYFCASSPTTGWNTEAFFGQGTRLTVV.

This chain links TRBV5-1 with TRBJ2-3, with TRBD2 matching 11 bases. Germline V lookup: CDR1 SGHRS, CDR2 YFSETQ. CDR3 size: 16 residues. Unmatched junction bases numbered 6, after V lost 2 bases and J lost 4 bases. CDR3 in DNA: TGCGCCAGCAGCTTCGGACTAGCGGGCCCACCAGATACGCAGTATTTT. Protein: CASSFGLAGPPDTQYF.

The V call is TRBV30, the J call TRBJ1-6; no definite D call. The CDR3 is made up of 16 amino acids. Germline lookup yields CDR1 GTSNPN and CDR2 SVGIG (reference sequence). The ends were cut back, 1 base at V and 2 bases at J, with 12 bases in the middle. The CDR3, as DNA: TGTGCCTGGAGTGCAGATGTTATAGCCTATAATTCACCCCTCCACTTT. Protein: CAWSADVIAYNSPLHF. Combining the CDR3 with reference TRBV30 and TRBJ1-6 gives the whole variable domain SQTIHQWPATLVQPVGSPLSLECTVEGTSNPNLYWYRQAAGRGLQLLFYSVGIGQISSEVPQNLSASRPQDRQFILSSKKLLLSDSGFYLCAWSADVIAYNSPLHFGNGTRLTVT.